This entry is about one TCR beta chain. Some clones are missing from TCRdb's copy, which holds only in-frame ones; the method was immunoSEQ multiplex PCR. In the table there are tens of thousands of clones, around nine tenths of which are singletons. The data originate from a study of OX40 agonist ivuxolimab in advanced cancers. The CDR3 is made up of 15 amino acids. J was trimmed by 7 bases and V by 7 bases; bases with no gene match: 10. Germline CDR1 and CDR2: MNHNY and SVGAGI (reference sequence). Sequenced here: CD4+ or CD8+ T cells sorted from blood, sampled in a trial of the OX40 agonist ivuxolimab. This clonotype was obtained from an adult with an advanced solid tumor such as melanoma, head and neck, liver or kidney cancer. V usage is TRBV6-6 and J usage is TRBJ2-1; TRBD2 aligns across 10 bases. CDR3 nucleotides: TGTGCCAGCACGCCTAGCGGGGGCTCGGGGAATGAGCAGTTCTTC. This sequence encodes CASTPSGGSGNEQFF.